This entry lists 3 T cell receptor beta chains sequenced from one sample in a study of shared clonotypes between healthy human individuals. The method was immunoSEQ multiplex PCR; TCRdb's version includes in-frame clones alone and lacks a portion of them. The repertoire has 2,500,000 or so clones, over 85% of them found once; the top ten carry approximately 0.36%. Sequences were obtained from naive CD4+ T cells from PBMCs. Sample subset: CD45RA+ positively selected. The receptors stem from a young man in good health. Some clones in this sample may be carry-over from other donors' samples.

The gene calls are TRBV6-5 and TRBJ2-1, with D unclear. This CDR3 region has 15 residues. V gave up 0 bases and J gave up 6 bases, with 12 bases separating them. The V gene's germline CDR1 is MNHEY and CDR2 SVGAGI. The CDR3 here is CASSYSIGSRNEQFF. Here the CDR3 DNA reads TGTGCCAGCAGTTACTCGATAGGTTCGCGCAATGAGCAGTTCTTC.

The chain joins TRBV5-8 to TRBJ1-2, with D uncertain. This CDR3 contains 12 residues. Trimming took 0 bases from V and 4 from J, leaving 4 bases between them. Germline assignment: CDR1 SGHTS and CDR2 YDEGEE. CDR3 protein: CASSLVSYGYTF. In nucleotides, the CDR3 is TGTGCCAGCAGCTTGGTCAGCTATGGCTACACCTTC. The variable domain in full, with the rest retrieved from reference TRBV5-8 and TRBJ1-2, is EAGVTQSPTHLIKTRGQQATLRCSPISGHTSVYWYQQALGLGLQFLLWYDEGEERNRGNFPPRFSGRQFPNYSSELNVNALELEDSALYLCASSLVSYGYTFGSGTRLTVV.

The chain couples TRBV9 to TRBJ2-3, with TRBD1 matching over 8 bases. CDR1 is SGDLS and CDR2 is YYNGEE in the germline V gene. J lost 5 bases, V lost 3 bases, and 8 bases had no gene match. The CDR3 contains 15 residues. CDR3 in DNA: TGTGCCAGCAGCGCGCGGACAGGGCGGGGAGATACGCAGTATTTT. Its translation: CASSARTGRGDTQYF.